This TCR beta chain was observed in a study of cytomegalovirus exposure and HLA in healthy donors. Overall study context: As released early, the data held roughly 85 million unique TCRs from HLA-typed donors. Study outcomes and limitations: In a later analysis, HLA-C alleles had the fewest associated TCRs, DRB1 alleles the most. The study assumed roughly uniform donor sequencing depth for presence/absence analyses.

As regards this clone: The antigen remains undetermined.

CDR1 is SGHVS and CDR2 is FNYEAQ in the germline V gene. This CDR3 region has 13 residues. After removal of 5 bases from V and 3 bases from J, the junction contained 4 bases not matched to a gene. With 60 Vbeta and 13 Jbeta primers, the PCR was carried out. The data were produced by immunoSEQ multiplex PCR, yet TCRdb's version contains in-frame clones alone and is incomplete. There are a few hundred thousand clones in the sample; approximately 79% occur only once, and 0.2% to 0.25% lies in the top ten. This receptor was obtained from a girl between 2 and 10 years old in good health and CMV-seronegative. The chain links TRBV7-6 to TRBJ2-7, with 7 positions matching TRBD1. The sequencing sample was made of PBMCs. CDR3 DNA: TGTGCCAGCAGCCTCTGGACAGGCTACGAGCAGTACTTC. This encodes CASSLWTGYEQYF.